This TCR beta chain was observed in a study of technical replicates of blood from several donors (dated by TCRdb to 2016 to 2017). V loses 10 bases of germline sequence and J loses 0 bases, and the interval between the two ends is 19 bases. The CDR3 covers 16 residues, taking in both the cysteine and the phenylalanine. Just the 48-base CDR3 DNA is kept, in frame starting at base 1. The germline V gene supplies CDR1 MRHNA and CDR2 SNTAGT. Library method: the immunoSEQ multiplex PCR assay. TCRdb retrieved this table from immuneACCESS and kept in-frame rearrangements only. Not all clones are present; in checked studies, unresolved V genes account for under half, and no reason is known for the remainder. This sample is represented by about 70,000 clones; around 97% of them were singletons. Roughly 0.19% of the sample is taken by the ten largest. Of note for this clone: The antigen it recognizes is unknown. No qualities accompany the bases; no much larger clone lies one base away.

Sequences were obtained from T cells isolated from PBMCs. The TCR sequence derives from a human donor in good health. The sequence joins TRBV6-4 to TRBJ1-5; TRBD1 might be the D gene, on 6 matching bases. CDR3 sequence: CAKPRPGTLSNQPQHF. The DNA sequence is TGTGCCAAACCACGCCCCGGGACACTTAGCAATCAGCCCCAGCATTTT.